The rows below give T cell receptor beta chains drawn from one sample of a study of T cell repertoires in cytomegalovirus infection. TCRdb called the reads again in MiXCR, with one record for every CDR3 protein. Of 350,000 to 500,000 distinct CDR3 sequences in the sample, approximately 33% are singletons; the top ten hold roughly 15%. Sample: PBMCs. Receptors were obtained from a human donor in good health (CMV status not recorded). Some clones in this sample may be carry-over from other donors' samples. CDR3s include the opening cysteine and the closing phenylalanine or tryptophan. The D gene is left open where the match is weak. The size entry is marked missing in some rows and otherwise reads once, few, many or a size class.

>NA|TRBJ2-7|few|TRBV10-3
TGTGCCATCTGCAGTGGGCCTTTCCGAACTAGGGTCGAGCAGTACTTC
CAICSGPFRTRVEQYF
>TRBD1|TRBJ1-2|NA|TRBV20-1
TGCAGTGCTACGAAAATCGGGACAGAAAGAATCCACTATGGCTACACCTTC
CSATKIGTERIHYGYTF
>NA|TRBJ2-5|NA|TRBV7-6
TGTGCCTGTCGTGGGGCCGGAGAGACCCAGTACTTC
CACRGAGETQYF
>NA|TRBJ1-6|many|TRBV7-2
TGTGCCAGCAGCCCCCAAACAGGAGATAATTCACCCCTCCACTTT
CASSPQTGDNSPLHF
>TRBD1|TRBJ1-2|many|TRBV7-2
TGTGCCAGCAGCCCCGGAGGACAGGGGAACTATGGCTACACCTTC
CASSPGGQGNYGYTF
>TRBD1|TRBJ1-1|NA|TRBV24-1
TGTGCCACCAGTGATGGGGGGACAGTGAACACTGAAGCTTTCTTT
CATSDGGTVNTEAFF
>TRBD1|TRBJ2-7|many|TRBV7-9
TGTGCCAGCAGCTTTTACCCGGGACAGGGTCGATACGAGCAGTACTTC
CASSFYPGQGRYEQYF
>NA|TRBJ1-2|NA|TRBV7-9
TGTGCCAGCAGCTTATTGGGGGCGGAACTATATGGCTACACCTTC
CASSLLGAELYGYTF
>TRBD2|TRBJ2-7|few|TRBV6-5
TGTGCCAGCAGTCAGCCGGGACTAGAAGCCTACGAGCAGTACTTC
CASSQPGLEAYEQYF
>TRBD1|TRBJ1-5|few|TRBV20-1
TGCAGTGCCAAAGGGACAGGGGTTCAGCCCCAGCATTTT
CSAKGTGVQPQHF
>NA|TRBJ1-2|NA|TRBV7-3
TGTGCCAGCAGCTTTTCCGGGACCGGGAGGGATGGCTACACCTTC
CASSFSGTGRDGYTF
>NA|TRBJ1-6|few|TRBV6-6
TGTGCCAGCAGACGGACGGATAATAATTCACCCCTCCACTTT
CASRRTDNNSPLHF
>NA|TRBJ1-3|few|TRBV27
TGTGCCAGCAGTTTATTGGCGGGGACTGGAAACACCATATATTTT
CASSLLAGTGNTIYF
>NA|TRBJ2-5|NA|TRBV12-3/TRBV12-4
TGTGCCAGCAGTTTAGCGCTAACTAGACTGTACCAAGAGACCCAGTACTTC
CASSLALTRLYQETQYF
>NA|TRBJ1-1|many|TRBV7-3
TGTGCCAGCAGCCCGAATCCGGGGACTGAAGCTTTCTTT
CASSPNPGTEAFF
>NA|TRBJ2-2|few|TRBV19
TGTGCCAGCACAAGAACCGGGGAGCTGTTTTTT
CASTRTGELFF
>NA|TRBJ1-2|NA|TRBV19
TGTGCCAGTAGTATAGGCGCCAGCTCAAAAGGCTACACCTTC
CASSIGASSKGYTF
>NA|TRBJ1-1|many|TRBV7-2
TGTGCCAGCAGCTTAGGACAGGCGAACACTGAAGCTTTCTTT
CASSLGQANTEAFF
>TRBD2|TRBJ2-5|NA|TRBV4-1
TGCGCCAGCAGCATACTAGCGGGGGGGATCCAAGAGACCCAGTACTTC
CASSILAGGIQETQYF
>NA|TRBJ1-5|NA|TRBV20-1
TGCAGCGCAGGCCTCCGGGGCAGGTCGGGTCAGCCCCAGCATTTT
CSAGLRGRSGQPQHF
>NA|TRBJ2-1|few|TRBV6-5
TGTGCCAGCAGTTACTCGGATCCAAGCTCCTACAATGAGCAGTTCTTC
CASSYSDPSSYNEQFF
>NA|TRBJ2-5|NA|TRBV4-1
TGCGCCAGCAGCCAGACCCCAAAACAGGGAGGAGAAGAGACCCAGTACTTC
CASSQTPKQGGEETQYF